The entry that follows covers one T cell receptor beta chain sequence. The antigen remains unidentified. A library of TCRbeta sequences, prepared with unique molecular identifiers, was generated. TCRdb fed the PCR reads into MiXCR, producing one record per CDR3 protein. Of about 580,000 distinct CDR3 sequences detected, 23% appear once; the ten largest clones hold roughly 14%. CDR1 and CDR2 from the germline V gene are SEHNR and FQNEAQ (reference sequence). The CDR3 runs 14 residues. Trimming took off 1 base at V and 8 bases at J, with 11 bases between the two ends. This record comes from a study of T-cell reconstitution after alpha-beta-depleted transplantation in children. Overall study findings and caveats: The authors attributed T-cell counts and diversity one year after transplant mostly to newly produced T cells. Several hundred rapidly expanded clones from non-depleted graft cells reportedly supplied alpha-beta T cells about two months post-transplant.

The sample consisted of PBMCs, mostly from graft donor cells, taken 360 days after TCRalphabeta/CD19-depleted stem cell transplant. The chain couples TRBV7-9 to TRBJ2-2; the D gene is possibly TRBD2 (5 bases). The sequence was collected from a boy less than two years old who had a stem cell transplant for acute myeloid leukemia, so the T cells may come from the graft donor. CDR3 nucleotide sequence: TGTGCCAGCAGCTTAGACCCGGCGGGTGGGGAGCTGTTTTTT. It is translated as CASSLDPAGGELFF.